The present TCR beta chain was sequenced within a study of blood T cell repertoires in COVID-19. Study-wide context: In each case, the material was cDNA or gDNA derived from T cells, B-cell-depleted T cells, or PBMCs.

There are 12 residues in the CDR3. Trimming removed 5 bases from V and 3 bases from J, with 8 bases in between. Per the germline V gene, CDR1 is SGHAT and CDR2 is FQNNGV. Per the original methods: Reference gene primer amplification gave nucleated cell count estimates. Assay: immunoSEQ multiplex PCR; the TCRdb copy retains only in-frame clones and omits some. That table is the source of V, J and clone size, and D and trimming were worked out from the DNA. The sample lists some 80,000 clones, approximately 82% occurring once. This receptor was taken from an older woman with acute or convalescent COVID-19. Sequencing input: peripheral blood. The chain is built from TRBV11-2 and TRBJ2-7; D possibly corresponds to TRBD2 (6 bases). Here the CDR3 reads CASSPTSYEQYF. CDR3 nucleotides: TGTGCCAGCAGCCCGACTAGCTACGAGCAGTACTTC. The whole variable domain, remainder taken from reference TRBV11-2 and TRBJ2-7, is EAGVAQSPRYKIIEKRQSVAFWCNPISGHATLYWYQQILGQGPKLLIQFQNNGVVDDSQLPKDRFSAERLKGVDSTLKIQPAKLEDSAVYLCASSPTSYEQYFGPGTRLTVT.